Shown below are 26 T cell receptor beta chains from a single sample sequenced in a study of beta chain features in type 1 diabetes. cDNA synthesis used the whole RNA isolate, giving expressed TCRB sequences. Using immunoSEQ multiplex PCR, the repertoire was profiled, and TCRdb retains in-frame clones only, with some absent. Found here are about 290,000 clones, roughly 8% of them singletons; the top ten hold roughly 0.94%. Sequencing used central memory CD4+ T cells from blood. The receptor source for this set is a woman aged 18-29 years in good health.

This clone was recorded a few times. The chain couples TRBV28 to TRBJ2-7, with D tentatively TRBD1 (6 bases). V was pared by 6 bases and J by 4 bases, with 16 bases between. CDR1 is MDHEN, CDR2 SYDVKM, per germline. The CDR3 contains 14 residues. DNA for the CDR3: TGTGCCAGCAGGGAGACAGGAGGTTCATACGAGCAGTACGTC. This gives the protein CASRETGGSYEQYV.

This clone turned up a few times. This chain connects TRBV2 to TRBJ1-2; D is unresolved. The germline gives CDR1 SNHLY, CDR2 FYNNEI. Deletions cut 5 bases from V and 8 bases from J, with 9 bases between. The CDR3 totals 11 residues. This CDR3 reads CASSLLTGYTF. In DNA, the CDR3 is TGTGCCAGCAGTCTTCTGACGGGCTACACCTTC.

The rearrangement links TRBV30 to TRBJ2-3, with a weak D call TRBD2 (6 bases). The CDR3 runs 17 residues. Germline V gene lookup returns CDR1 GTSNPN and CDR2 SVGIG (reference sequence). Trimming left V 0 bases short and J 0 bases short, with 16 bases between. The CDR3 sequence is CAWSVLGLAPSTDTQYF. CDR3 nucleotides: TGTGCCTGGAGTGTGCTAGGCCTAGCGCCCAGCACAGATACGCAGTATTTT.

For this clone: The same CDR3 can be traced to other DNA sequences in this sample. The CDR3 DNA follows: TGTGCCAGCAGCCTCGGATACTATGGCTACACCTTC. It encodes CASSLGYYGYTF. The chain has TRBV28 and TRBJ1-2; no firm D call. In germline, CDR1 is MDHEN, CDR2 SYDVKM. The CDR3 length is 12 residues. V lost 6 bases and J 3 bases, leaving 8 bases between the germline ends.

A few counts support this clone. The chain uses TRBV28 and TRBJ1-5, with a tentative D call TRBD1 (6 bases). The V end was cut by 6 bases, the J end by 8 bases, with 20 bases between. There are 15 residues in the CDR3. CDR1 and CDR2 (germline): MDHEN, SYDVKM. CDR3 bases: TGTGCCAGCAGACAACCGTCAGGGGTCTGGGAGCCCCAGCATTTT. The encoded protein is CASRQPSGVWEPQHF.

This clone was found a few times. This chain links TRBV20-1 with TRBJ2-5, with a possible D match to TRBD1 (6 bases). The CDR3 has 11 residues. V was pared by 6 bases and J by 5 bases, with 10 bases between. The germline CDR1 and CDR2 sequences are DFQATT and SNEGSKA (reference sequence). In nucleotides, the CDR3 is TGCAGTGCCGCTAGGGGGGAGACCCAGTACTTC. Translating gives CSAARGETQYF.

This chain connects TRBV29-1 to TRBJ1-1, with unresolved D. This CDR3 comprises 13 residues. Germline V CDR1 and CDR2: SQVTM, ANQGSEA. V lost 4 bases and J 0 bases, leaving 9 bases between the germline ends. The CDR3 here is CSVVQSLNTEAFF. The CDR3 nucleotides read TGCAGCGTTGTACAGAGCTTGAACACTGAAGCTTTCTTT.

About this clone itself: A read error may be the cause here, since a much bigger clone is one base away. Other DNA sequences of this sample code for an identical CDR3. The gene calls are TRBV4-2 and TRBJ2-5; D unresolved. Germline-derived CDR1 and CDR2 are LGHNA and YNFKEQ. The V end lost 5 bases, the J end lost 4 bases, and 5 bases lay between the germline ends. CDR3 length: 11 amino acids. The DNA for the CDR3 is TGTGCCAGCAGCTTAAGAGAGACCCAGTACTTC. Its protein product is CASSLRETQYF.

This clone was picked up a small number of times. The chain carries TRBV11-1 and TRBJ2-7; D not certain. The CDR3 runs 15 residues. CDR1 SGHAT and CDR2 FQDESV come from the germline V gene (reference sequence). Trimming stripped 2 bases from V and 0 bases from J, with 11 bases between. CDR3 in amino acids: CASSLNVWSSYEQYV. The CDR3 nucleotides are TGTGCCAGCAGCTTAAACGTTTGGAGCTCCTACGAGCAGTACGTC.

The table lists this clone with a few counts. The chain has TRBV4-3 and TRBJ2-1, with D possibly being TRBD2 (6 bases). Germline V CDR1 and CDR2: LGHNA, YSLEER. The V end lost 4 bases, the J end lost 5 bases, and 12 bases lay between the germline ends. The CDR3 runs 14 residues. This CDR3 is CASSRGLSNNEQFF. In DNA, the CDR3 is TGCGCCAGCAGCCGAGGACTATCTAACAATGAGCAGTTCTTC.

This clone was observed a few times. V and J are TRBV5-6 and TRBJ1-5; D uncertain. V was shortened by 3 bases and J by 13 bases, with 14 bases between the two germline ends. This CDR3 contains 12 residues. The germline V gene has CDR1 SGHDT and CDR2 YYEEEE. CDR3 nucleotides: TGTGCCAGCAGCTCCCGGGTGTGGGGACAGCATTTT. It codes for CASSSRVWGQHF. Looking up the rest from reference TRBV5-6 and TRBJ1-5 gives the full variable domain: DAGVTQSPTHLIKTRGQQVTLRCSPKSGHDTVSWYQQALGQGPQFIFQYYEEEERQRGNFPDRFSGHQFPNYSSELNVNALLLGDSALYLCASSSRVWGQHFGDGTRLSIL.

The V gene is TRBV11-2, the J gene TRBJ2-3; no firm D call. The germline V gene has CDR1 SGHAT and CDR2 FQNNGV. The V and J ends lost 5 bases and 0 bases respectively, with 18 bases between them. The CDR3 consists of 17 residues. In DNA, the CDR3 is TGTGCCAGCAGCGCACGCCAAGAATGGCATAGCACAGATACGCAGTATTTT. This gives the protein CASSARQEWHSTDTQYF.

This clone was seen a few times. The chain uses TRBV6-5 and TRBJ2-1; 8 nucleotides match TRBD2. CDR1 is MNHEY, CDR2 SVGAGI, per germline. With 5 bases clipped from V and 1 base from J, the junction kept 4 bases outside the gene matches. The CDR3 spans 15 residues. CDR3 nucleotides: TGTGCCAGCAGTCGGGGGGGGAGTTCCTACAATGAGCAGTTCTTC. It codes for CASSRGGSSYNEQFF.

The chain joins TRBV2 to TRBJ2-1, with 10 bases that match TRBD1. Germline assignment: CDR1 SNHLY and CDR2 FYNNEI. V was pared by 4 bases and J by 5 bases, with 5 bases of the junction left unmatched. The CDR3 totals 15 residues. This CDR3 is CASSGRDRGNNEQFF. The CDR3 DNA reads as TGTGCCAGCAGTGGGCGGGACAGGGGAAACAATGAGCAGTTCTTC.

This chain links TRBV5-6 with TRBJ2-2; D gene uncertain. The CDR3 is 14 residues long. Trimming shortened V by 1 base and J by 5 bases, and 9 bases separated the two germline ends. Looked up from germline, CDR1 is SGHDT and CDR2 is YYEEEE. CDR3 protein: CASSLPRRTGELFF. In DNA form, the CDR3 reads TGTGCCAGCAGCTTGCCTAGGAGAACCGGGGAGCTGTTTTTT.

The CDR3 spells CASSLQADASPLHF. In nucleotides, the CDR3 is TGTGCCAGCAGCCTCCAGGCGGATGCTTCACCCCTCCACTTT. This rearrangement joins TRBV5-4 to TRBJ1-6, with D unclear. This CDR3 comprises 14 residues. V was clipped by 4 bases and J by 9 bases, with 14 bases between them. CDR1 is SGHNT and CDR2 is YYREEE in the germline V gene (reference sequence).

This clone was seen repeatedly, ten times or more. CDR3 DNA: TGTGCCAGCAGTGAAGCTGGGACAGGGGCCGCAACTAATGAAAAACTGTTTTTT. It translates to CASSEAGTGAATNEKLFF. The V gene is TRBV2, the J gene TRBJ1-4, with 10 bases identical to TRBD1. There are 18 residues in the CDR3. V gave up 0 bases and J gave up 0 bases; unmatched junction bases: 4. The germline V gene encodes CDR1 SNHLY and CDR2 FYNNEI.

The chain couples TRBV28 to TRBJ1-2, with D hard to call. Germline CDR1 MDHEN, CDR2 SYDVKM. The V end lost 3 bases, the J end lost 3 bases, and 8 bases lay between the germline ends. CDR3 length equals 13 residues. CDR3 bases: TGTGCCAGCAGTTTGCGGTCGGACTATGGCTACACCTTC. Protein product: CASSLRSDYGYTF.

This clone was detected a few times. This chain connects TRBV4-3 to TRBJ2-3; 13 bases are shared with TRBD2. CDR1 is LGHNA and CDR2 is YSLEER in the germline V gene. The CDR3 has 17 amino acids. Trimming took 3 bases from V and 4 from J; bases not matched to a gene: 7. The DNA of the CDR3 is TGCGCCAGCAGCCAGGGGTTGACTAGCGGGGGGCCAGATACGCAGTATTTT. It encodes CASSQGLTSGGPDTQYF.

Worth noting for this clone: Sequence at one end of the junction differs from germline and may be a read error. This chain joins TRBV2 and TRBJ2-5, with TRBD1 matching over 10 bases. This CDR3 comprises 13 residues. Germline V gene sequence: CDR1 SNHLY, CDR2 FYNNEI. The CDR3 DNA sequence: TGTGCCAGCTGTGACAGGGGGCGAGAGACCCAGTACTTC. This codes for CASCDRGRETQYF.

The genes are TRBV11-1 and TRBJ1-1; D is undetermined. CDR1 and CDR2 (germline): SGHAT, FQDESV (reference sequence). The CDR3 runs 12 residues. Trimming cost V 3 bases and J 7 bases, with 9 bases left between them. This CDR3 reads CASSFLTHEAFF. The CDR3 nucleotides read TGTGCCAGCAGCTTTCTAACACATGAAGCTTTCTTT.

This chain links TRBV5-8 with TRBJ2-1; the match to TRBD2 covers 7 bases. Trimming removed 0 bases from V and 4 bases from J; junction bases left unmatched: 7. This CDR3 is built from 16 residues. CDR1 SGHTS and CDR2 YDEGEE come from the germline V gene. Here the CDR3 reads CASSLASGARYNEQFF. In DNA, the CDR3 is TGTGCCAGCAGCTTGGCCAGCGGGGCCCGATACAATGAGCAGTTCTTC.

This clone was counted only a few times. This chain uses TRBV28 with TRBJ2-3; 8 positions agree with TRBD1. The CDR3 spans 16 residues. The V gene's germline CDR1 is MDHEN and CDR2 SYDVKM. V shed 4 bases, J shed 1 base, and the junction held 7 bases outside the gene matches. In DNA, the CDR3 is TGTGCCAGCAGTTCCCCGCAGGGGGCGGGCACAGATACGCAGTATTTT. Amino acid sequence: CASSSPQGAGTDTQYF.

This rearrangement joins TRBV9 to TRBJ2-5, with D perhaps TRBD2 (5 bases). This CDR3 is built from 14 residues. Per germline, CDR1 SGDLS and CDR2 YYNGEE. Between the trimmed V and J ends, which lost 1 base and 1 base, there was a span of 8 bases. The chain's CDR3 is CASSVTSGQETQYF. The CDR3 DNA sequence: TGTGCCAGCAGCGTAACCAGCGGCCAAGAGACCCAGTACTTC.

The chain links TRBV9 to TRBJ2-1; D remains unclear. The CDR3 is 16 amino acids. CDR1 and CDR2 from the germline V gene are SGDLS and YYNGEE. V lost 6 bases and J 0 bases, leaving 16 bases between the germline ends. The CDR3 region is CASTRTPVSSYNEQFF. The CDR3 DNA follows: TGTGCCAGCACCAGAACCCCGGTTAGCTCCTACAATGAGCAGTTCTTC.

This clone was observed a handful of times. CDR3: CASSLSGAESGANVLTF. DNA for the CDR3: TGCGCCAGCAGCTTGTCAGGGGCCGAGTCTGGGGCCAACGTCCTGACTTTC. The V and J genes are TRBV5-1 and TRBJ2-6; weak D call: TRBD1 (6 bases). The CDR3 contains 17 residues. Germline V gene lookup returns CDR1 SGHRS and CDR2 YFSETQ. The V and J ends lost 1 base and 1 base respectively, with 12 bases between them. The full variable domain, completed using reference TRBV5-1 and TRBJ2-6, is KAGVTQTPRYLIKTRGQQVTLSCSPISGHRSVSWYQQTPGQGLQFLFEYFSETQRNKGNFPGRFSGRQFSNSRSEMNVSTLELGDSALYLCASSLSGAESGANVLTFGAGSRLTVL.